This T cell receptor beta chain was found in a study of blood T cell repertoires in COVID-19. For the study at large: Sites across the United States, Italy and Spain contributed samples from acute and convalescent COVID-19. Sample material is recorded as cDNA or gDNA derived from T cells, B-cell-depleted T cells, or PBMCs.

Original processing notes: Estimation of nucleated cell counts relied on the amplification of reference gene primers. TCRdb's copy holds only in-frame clones and misses some; the assay was immunoSEQ multiplex PCR. V and J calls and clone size follow that table, whereas D and trimming were derived from the DNA. The sample records 90,000 to 110,000 clones, about four fifths being singletons. The CDR3 consists of 12 residues. Germline loops: CDR1 SGHRS, CDR2 YFSETQ. V was pared by 7 bases and J by 6 bases, with 10 bases between. This sequence was found in an older man with acute or convalescent COVID-19. The chain uses TRBV5-1 and TRBJ2-2; D remains unclear. Sequenced input: peripheral blood. The CDR3 spells CASRPEPGELFF. DNA of the CDR3: TGCGCCAGCCGCCCGGAGCCCGGGGAGCTGTTTTTT.